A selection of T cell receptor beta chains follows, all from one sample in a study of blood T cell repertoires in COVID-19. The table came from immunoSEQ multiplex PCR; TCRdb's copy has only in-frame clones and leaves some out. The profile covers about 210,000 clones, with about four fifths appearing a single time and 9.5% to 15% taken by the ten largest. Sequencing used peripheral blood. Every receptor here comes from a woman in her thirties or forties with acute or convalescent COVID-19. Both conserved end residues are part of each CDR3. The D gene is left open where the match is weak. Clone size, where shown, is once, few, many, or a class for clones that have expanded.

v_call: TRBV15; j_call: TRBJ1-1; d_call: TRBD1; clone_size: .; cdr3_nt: TGTGCCACCAGCAGGGAAGACAGGGGGAACACTGAAGCTTTCTTT; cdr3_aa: CATSREDRGNTEAFF
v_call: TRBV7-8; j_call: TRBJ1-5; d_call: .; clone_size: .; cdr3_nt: TGTGCCAGCACGTCAGGGTTAAGCAATCAGCCCCAGCATTTT; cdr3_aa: CASTSGLSNQPQHF
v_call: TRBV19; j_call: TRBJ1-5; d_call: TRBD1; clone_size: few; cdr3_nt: TGTGCCAGTATAGGGGGCAGGGGGTTGAATCAGCCCCAGCATTTT; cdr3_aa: CASIGGRGLNQPQHF
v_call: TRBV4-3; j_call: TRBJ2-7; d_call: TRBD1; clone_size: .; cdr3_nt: TGCGCCAGCAGCCAAGAGTGGACAGGGGACGCCTACGAGCAGTACTTC; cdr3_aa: CASSQEWTGDAYEQYF
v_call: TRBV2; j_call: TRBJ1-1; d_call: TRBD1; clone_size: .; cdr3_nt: TGTGCCAGCAGCGTGGACAGGGAGGTACAAGCTTTCTTT; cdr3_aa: CASSVDREVQAFF
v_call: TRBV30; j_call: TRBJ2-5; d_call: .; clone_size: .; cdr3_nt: TGTGCCTGGAGCGGGAGCGGCGGAGAGACCCAGTACTTC; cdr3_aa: CAWSGSGGETQYF
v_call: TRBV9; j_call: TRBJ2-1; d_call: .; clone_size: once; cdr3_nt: TGTGCCAGCAGCCCGCGGACAGCCACCTCCTACAATGAGCAGTTCTTC; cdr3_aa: CASSPRTATSYNEQFF
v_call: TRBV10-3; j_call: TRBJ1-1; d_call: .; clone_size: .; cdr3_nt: TGTGCCATCGCCGGGACAATGAACACTGAAGCTTTCTTT; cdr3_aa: CAIAGTMNTEAFF
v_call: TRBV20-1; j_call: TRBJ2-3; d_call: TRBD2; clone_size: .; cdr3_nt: TGCAGTGCTAGTGGGGCTAGCGGGTTAGGAGATACGCAGTATTTT; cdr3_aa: CSASGASGLGDTQYF
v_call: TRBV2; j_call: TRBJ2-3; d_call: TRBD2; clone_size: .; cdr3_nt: TGTGCCAGCAGAGGGACTAGCGGTTCAGATACGCAGTATTTT; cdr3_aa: CASRGTSGSDTQYF
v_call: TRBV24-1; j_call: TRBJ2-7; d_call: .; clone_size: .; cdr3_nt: TGTGCCACCAGTGACCCTCCGACAGGCGAGCAGTACTTC; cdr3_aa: CATSDPPTGEQYF
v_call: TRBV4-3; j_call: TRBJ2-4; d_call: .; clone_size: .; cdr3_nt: TGCGCCAGCAGCCAGGGTAAAGGGGTATTTGCCAAAAACATTCAGTACTTC; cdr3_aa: CASSQGKGVFAKNIQYF
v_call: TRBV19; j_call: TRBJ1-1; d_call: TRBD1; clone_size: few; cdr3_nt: TGTGCCAGTCGACACCTGGACAGGGTGGGGTCTGAAGCTTTCTTT; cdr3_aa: CASRHLDRVGSEAFF
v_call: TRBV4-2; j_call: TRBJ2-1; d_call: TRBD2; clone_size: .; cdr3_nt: TGTGCCAGCAGCCAAGATATTAGCGGGGGTTCCTACAATGAGCAGTTCTTC; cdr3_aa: CASSQDISGGSYNEQFF
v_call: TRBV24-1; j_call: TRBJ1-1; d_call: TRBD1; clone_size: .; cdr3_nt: TGTGCCACCAGTGATTTGCTCCTTGGACAGGTTAAAAACACTGAAGCTTTCTTT; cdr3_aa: CATSDLLLGQVKNTEAFF